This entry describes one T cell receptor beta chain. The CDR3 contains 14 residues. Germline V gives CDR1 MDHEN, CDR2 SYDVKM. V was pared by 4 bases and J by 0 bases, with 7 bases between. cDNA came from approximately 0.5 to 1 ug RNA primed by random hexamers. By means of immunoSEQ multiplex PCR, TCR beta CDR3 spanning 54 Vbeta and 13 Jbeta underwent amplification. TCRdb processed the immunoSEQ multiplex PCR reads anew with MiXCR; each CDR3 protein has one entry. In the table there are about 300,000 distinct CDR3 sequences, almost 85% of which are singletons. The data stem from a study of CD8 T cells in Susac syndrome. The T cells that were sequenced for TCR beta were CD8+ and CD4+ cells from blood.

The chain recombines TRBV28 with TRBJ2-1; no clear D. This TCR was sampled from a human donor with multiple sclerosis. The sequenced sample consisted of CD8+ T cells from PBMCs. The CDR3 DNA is TGTGCCAGCAGTTACCCGTCCTCCTACAATGAGCAGTTCTTC. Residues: CASSYPSSYNEQFF.